This TCR beta chain was identified during a study of beta chain features in type 1 diabetes. Findings of the study overall: Type 1 diabetes patients showed a moderate but significant shortening of TCRB CDR3s in all four CD4+ subsets. More deletions and fewer insertions at VDJ junctions were seen in type 1 diabetes patients.

Of the isolated RNA, all was reverse transcribed, and so the sequenced material was expressed TCRB transcripts. Sequencing was performed with immunoSEQ multiplex PCR; in TCRdb, only in-frame clones are kept and a portion is missing. The sample records roughly 730,000 clones, around an eighth being singletons. There was one heparinised blood draw per donor, averaging about 110 mL. This clone was picked up a small number of times. Its antigen is currently unknown. The sample comprised naive CD4+ T cells from blood. This receptor was identified in a man aged 18 to 29 with type 1 diabetes.

The CDR3 nucleotides are TGCGCCAGCAGCCCGGGGGCAGGCTCTAGCACAGATACGCAGTATTTT. It codes for CASSPGAGSSTDTQYF. The chain recombines TRBV5-1 with TRBJ2-3, with D possibly being TRBD1 or TRBD2 (6 bases each). V was shortened by 4 bases and J by 0 bases, with 15 bases between the two germline ends. CDR3 length: 16 residues. Germline V gene data show CDR1 as SGHRS and CDR2 as YFSETQ.